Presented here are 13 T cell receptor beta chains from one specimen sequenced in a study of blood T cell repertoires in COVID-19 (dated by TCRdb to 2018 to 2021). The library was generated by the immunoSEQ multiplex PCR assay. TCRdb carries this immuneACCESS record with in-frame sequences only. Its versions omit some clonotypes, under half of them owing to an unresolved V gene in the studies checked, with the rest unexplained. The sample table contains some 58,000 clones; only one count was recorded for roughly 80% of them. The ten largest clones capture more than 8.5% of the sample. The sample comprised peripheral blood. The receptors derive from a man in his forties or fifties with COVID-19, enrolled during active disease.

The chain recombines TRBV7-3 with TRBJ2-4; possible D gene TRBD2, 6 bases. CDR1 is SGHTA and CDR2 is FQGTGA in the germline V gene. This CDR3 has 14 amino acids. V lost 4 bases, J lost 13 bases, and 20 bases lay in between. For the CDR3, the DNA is TGTGCCAGCAGCTCCTCCCTCCTAGCGCCCCGACAGTACTTC. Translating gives CASSSSLLAPRQYF.

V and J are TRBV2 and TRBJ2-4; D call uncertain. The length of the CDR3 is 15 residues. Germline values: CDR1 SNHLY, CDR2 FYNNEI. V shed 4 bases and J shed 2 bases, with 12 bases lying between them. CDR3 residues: CASSVTIESKNIQYF. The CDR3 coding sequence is TGTGCCAGCAGTGTAACTATCGAGTCCAAAAACATTCAGTACTTC.

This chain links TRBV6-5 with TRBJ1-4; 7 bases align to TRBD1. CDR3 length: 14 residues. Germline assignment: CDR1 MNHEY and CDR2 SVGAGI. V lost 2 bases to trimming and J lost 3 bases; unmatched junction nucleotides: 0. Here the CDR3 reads CASSYRGPNEKLFF. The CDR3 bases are TGTGCCAGCAGTTACAGGGGGCCTAATGAAAAACTGTTTTTT.

DNA for the CDR3: TGTGCCAGCAGTCCATACCCGGGGAGAGGCAGCAATCAGCCCCAGCATTTT. Translating it yields CASSPYPGRGSNQPQHF. The chain couples TRBV28 to TRBJ1-5; D unclear. The germline gives CDR1 MDHEN, CDR2 SYDVKM. Trimming shortened V by 5 bases and J by 1 base, and 18 bases separated the two germline ends. This CDR3 comprises 17 residues.

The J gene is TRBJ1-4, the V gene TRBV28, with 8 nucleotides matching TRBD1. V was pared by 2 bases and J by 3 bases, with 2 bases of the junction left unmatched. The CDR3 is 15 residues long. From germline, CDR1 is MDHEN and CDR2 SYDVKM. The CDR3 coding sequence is TGTGCCAGCAGTTTACCGACAGGGGCTAATGAAAAACTGTTTTTT. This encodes CASSLPTGANEKLFF.

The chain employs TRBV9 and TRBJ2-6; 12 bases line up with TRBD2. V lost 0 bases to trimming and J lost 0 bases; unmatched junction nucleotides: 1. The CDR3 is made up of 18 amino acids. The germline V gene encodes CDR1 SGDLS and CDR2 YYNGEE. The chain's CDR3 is CASSVGTSGISGANVLTF. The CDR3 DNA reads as TGTGCCAGCAGCGTAGGGACTAGCGGGATCTCTGGGGCCAACGTCCTGACTTTC.

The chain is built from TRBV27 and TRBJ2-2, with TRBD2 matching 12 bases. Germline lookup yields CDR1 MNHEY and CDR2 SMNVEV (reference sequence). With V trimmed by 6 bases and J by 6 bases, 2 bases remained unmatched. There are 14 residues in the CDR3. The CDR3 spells CASRLAGGPGELFF. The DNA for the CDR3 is TGTGCCAGCAGACTAGCGGGAGGTCCCGGGGAGCTGTTTTTT.

The CDR3 loop is CAWSEGVSQPQHF. DNA for the CDR3: TGTGCCTGGAGTGAGGGGGTTAGTCAGCCCCAGCATTTT. The gene calls are TRBV30 and TRBJ1-5; D may be TRBD1 (6 bases). Germline values: CDR1 GTSNPN, CDR2 SVGIG (reference sequence). V lost 1 base, J lost 6 bases, and 10 bases lay in between. This CDR3 comprises 13 residues.

The CDR3 nucleotides read TGTGCCTGGAGTAGGTCCGTCTCGGGACAGACCCCTTGGGAGCAGTACTTC. Its translation: CAWSRSVSGQTPWEQYF. The gene calls are TRBV30 and TRBJ2-7; the match to TRBD1 covers 7 bases. CDR3 size: 17 residues. Germline-derived CDR1 and CDR2 are GTSNPN and SVGIG (reference sequence). With V trimmed by 2 bases and J by 7 bases, 20 bases remained unmatched.

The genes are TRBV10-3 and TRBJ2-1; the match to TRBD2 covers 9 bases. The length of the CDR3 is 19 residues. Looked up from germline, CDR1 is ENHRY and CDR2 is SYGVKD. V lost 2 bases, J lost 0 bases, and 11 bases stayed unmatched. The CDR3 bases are TGTGCCATCAGTGAGCACCAGGCTAGCGGGATTCTCTCCTACAATGAGCAGTTCTTC. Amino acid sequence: CAISEHQASGILSYNEQFF.

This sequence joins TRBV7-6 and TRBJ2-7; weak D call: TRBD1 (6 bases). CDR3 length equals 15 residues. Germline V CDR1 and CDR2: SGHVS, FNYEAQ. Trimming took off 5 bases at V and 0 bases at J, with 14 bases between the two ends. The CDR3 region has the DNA TGTGCCAGCAGCCCCCGACAGGATAGCTCCTACGAGCAGTACTTC. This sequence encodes CASSPRQDSSYEQYF. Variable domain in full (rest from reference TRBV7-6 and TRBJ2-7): GAGVSQSPRYKVTKRGQDVALRCDPISGHVSLYWYRQALGQGPEFLTYFNYEAQQDKSGLPNDRFSAERPEGSISTLTIQRTEQRDSAMYRCASSPRQDSSYEQYFGPGTRLTVT.

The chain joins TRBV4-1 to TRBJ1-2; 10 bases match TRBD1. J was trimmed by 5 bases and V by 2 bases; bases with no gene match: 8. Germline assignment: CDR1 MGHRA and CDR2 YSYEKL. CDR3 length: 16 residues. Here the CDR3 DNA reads TGCGCCAGCAGCCAATTCGGACAGGGGGTAGGGTATGGCTACACCTTC. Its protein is CASSQFGQGVGYGYTF.

DNA of the CDR3: TGTGCCAGCAGGTCTCGGGGGGCATATCAGCCCCAGCATTTT. Residues: CASRSRGAYQPQHF. The J gene is TRBJ1-5, the V gene TRBV6-5; D possibly corresponds to TRBD1 (6 bases). In germline, CDR1 is MNHEY, CDR2 SVGAGI. Deletions cut 6 bases from V and 5 bases from J, with 14 bases between. The CDR3 is made up of 14 amino acids.